A single sample is the source of the 29 T cell receptor beta chains below, sequenced in a study of T-cell memory formation after mild COVID-19 (dated by TCRdb to about 2021). Libraries were made using 5' RACE. TCRdb shows the sequencer as Illumina NovaSeq 6000. The public reads were reanalyzed by TCRdb: fastp trimming at Q25, MiXCR alignment, in-frame beta chains only. Every CDR3 protein is listed once, alongside the most common genes and DNA of its rows. The sample table records 300,000 to 350,000 distinct CDR3 sequences; 15% to 20% of these occur just once. The ten top clones hold around 21% of the sample. Material: PBMCs or a T cell subset sorted from them (not recorded which). The receptors shown here come from a man between 18 and 35 years old who had mild COVID-19 (a few samples of this study predate the infection). The sample titles of this study are shuffled in the database, so cell type and time point are left out; the donor was told from shared clones.

There are a few counts of this clonotype. The J gene is TRBJ1-1, the V gene TRBV10-1; D might be TRBD1 (6 bases). Germline assignment: CDR1 WNHNN and CDR2 SYGVQD (reference sequence). The CDR3 extends over 14 amino acids. The V and J ends lost 4 bases and 1 base respectively, with 10 bases between them. The CDR3 here is CASSAGARNTEAFF. In DNA, the CDR3 is TGCGCCAGCAGTGCGGGGGCTAGGAACACTGAAGCTTTCTTT.

There are a few counts of this clonotype. The chain is built from TRBV6-2 or TRBV6-3 and TRBJ1-5; the match to TRBD1 covers 9 bases. CDR1 and CDR2 (germline): MNHEY, SVGEGT. The CDR3 has 15 residues. Trimming removed 10 bases from V and 1 base from J; junction bases left unmatched: 8. This chain's CDR3 is CATKTGGESNQPQHF. In DNA form, the CDR3 reads TGTGCCACCAAGACAGGGGGTGAGAGCAATCAGCCCCAGCATTTT.

The CDR3, as DNA: TGCGCCAGCAGCCAAATCAGGGGAGGCCCTGAAGCTTTCTTT. This sequence encodes CASSQIRGGPEAFF. The gene calls are TRBV4-1 and TRBJ1-1; a weak D match, TRBD1 (6 bases). V shed 2 bases and J shed 6 bases, with 13 bases lying between them. The CDR3 is 14 residues long. Germline-derived CDR1 and CDR2 are MGHRA and YSYEKL.

This clonotype was found a few times. The chain links TRBV7-9 to TRBJ2-7, with TRBD1 as a possible D gene (6 bases). Between the trimmed V and J ends, which lost 11 bases and 2 bases, there was a span of 25 bases. Germline CDR1 SEHNR, CDR2 FQNEAQ (reference sequence). The CDR3 runs 16 residues. CDR3 nucleotide sequence: TGTGCCGAACAGCCGAGCCAGGGGCCCTTGGCCTACGAGCAGTACTTC. It codes for CAEQPSQGPLAYEQYF. The full variable domain, completed using reference TRBV7-9 and TRBJ2-7, is DTGVSQNPRHKITKRGQNVTFRCDPISEHNRLYWYRQTLGQGPEFLTYFQNEAQLEKSRLLSDRFSAERPKGSFSTLEIQRTEQGDSAMYLCAEQPSQGPLAYEQYFGPGTRLTVT.

This clonotype was counted ten times or more. The chain employs TRBV28 and TRBJ2-2; 8 nucleotides line up with TRBD1. V was pared by 6 bases and J by 3 bases, with 6 bases of the junction left unmatched. Germline loops: CDR1 MDHEN, CDR2 SYDVKM. The CDR3 is 15 amino acids. The CDR3 loop reads CASRLTGGYTGELFF. DNA of the CDR3: TGTGCCAGCAGGCTTACAGGGGGATACACCGGGGAGCTGTTTTTT.

This clonotype has only a few counts. This chain uses TRBV12-3 or TRBV12-4 with TRBJ2-3; 8 bases line up with TRBD2. Germline trimming cut 5 bases from V and 3 bases from J; bases unmatched to any gene: 7. The CDR3 runs to 15 residues. CDR3 sequence (DNA): TGTGCCAGCAGTCCTTCGGGGGGGGTAACAGATACGCAGTATTTT. Its translation is CASSPSGGVTDTQYF.

The chain employs TRBV12-5 and TRBJ2-2, with 10 nucleotides matching TRBD2. CDR1 and CDR2 from the germline V gene are LGHNT and FRNRAP. The CDR3 runs to 16 residues. The V and J ends lost 4 bases and 4 bases, in that order; junction bases with no gene match: 6. CDR3 region: CASGWASGGSTGELFF. The DNA for the CDR3 is TGTGCTAGTGGTTGGGCTAGCGGGGGTTCCACCGGGGAGCTGTTTTTT.

This chain joins TRBV7-2 and TRBJ2-3, with a possible D match to TRBD1 (6 bases). Germline V gene lookup returns CDR1 SGHTA and CDR2 FQGNSA. V was pared by 7 bases and J by 0 bases, with 14 bases between. The CDR3 extends over 15 amino acids. CDR3: CASNYRESSTDTQYF. CDR3 nucleotide sequence: TGTGCCAGCAACTACAGGGAGAGTAGCACAGATACGCAGTATTTT.

The chain is built from TRBV5-1 and TRBJ1-2; 10 bases fit TRBD1. Germline assignment: CDR1 SGHRS and CDR2 YFSETQ. Losses at the gene ends were 2 bases for V and 1 base for J; bases not matched to a gene: 11. The length of the CDR3 is 18 residues. This chain's CDR3 is CASSFLPSGTGVNYGYTF. CDR3 DNA: TGCGCCAGCAGCTTTCTCCCCTCCGGGACAGGGGTTAACTATGGCTACACCTTC.

This clonotype was observed a few times. The chain recombines TRBV12-3 or TRBV12-4 with TRBJ2-3; 8 bases align to TRBD1. The CDR3 sequence is 15 residues long. Unmatched junction bases numbered 6, after V lost 3 bases and J lost 4 bases. The CDR3 sequence is CASSFRAGGSDTQYF. CDR3 DNA sequence: TGTGCCAGCAGTTTTCGAGCAGGGGGCTCAGATACGCAGTATTTT.

The V call is TRBV5-6, the J call TRBJ2-2; TRBD1 or TRBD2 may be the D gene (5 bases each). Trimming took off 7 bases at V and 5 bases at J, with 15 bases between the two ends. Per the germline V gene, CDR1 is SGHDT and CDR2 is YYEEEE. CDR3 length: 14 amino acids. The CDR3 reads CASATGASTGELFF. The CDR3 nucleotides are TGTGCCAGCGCGACCGGGGCGAGTACCGGGGAGCTGTTTTTT.

The genes are TRBV6-5 and TRBJ1-1; 11 bases line up with TRBD1. Germline CDR1 is MNHEY and CDR2 is SVGAGI. V was pared by 6 bases and J by 3 bases, with 3 bases of the junction left unmatched. This CDR3 contains 14 residues. CDR3 protein: CASSLGQGDTEAFF. CDR3 DNA: TGTGCCAGCAGCCTGGGACAGGGGGACACTGAAGCTTTCTTT.

The gene calls are TRBV7-9 and TRBJ1-1; 8 bases are a match to TRBD1. This CDR3 comprises 13 residues. J was trimmed by 4 bases and V by 6 bases; bases with no gene match: 4. Germline V gene data show CDR1 as SEHNR and CDR2 as FQNEAQ (reference sequence). The CDR3 nucleotides read TGTGCCAGCAGTCGTGGGACAGGCACTGAAGCTTTCTTT. Its translation is CASSRGTGTEAFF.

At least ten counts were recorded for this clonotype. The chain joins TRBV2 to TRBJ1-6, with TRBD1 matching 8 bases. Germline V gives CDR1 SNHLY, CDR2 FYNNEI. The CDR3 totals 14 residues. V shed 7 bases and J 10 bases; nucleotides not matched to a gene: 9. CDR3: CASTIPGQASPLHF. CDR3 bases: TGTGCCAGCACCATACCGGGACAGGCATCACCCCTCCACTTT.

The chain couples TRBV18 to TRBJ1-3, with TRBD1 matching over 9 bases. Per germline, CDR1 KGHSH and CDR2 LQKENI. The CDR3 extends over 16 amino acids. V trimming: 3 bases; J trimming: 0 bases; junction bases outside the gene matches: 3. The CDR3 protein is CASSPTGGSSGNTIYF. The CDR3 DNA is TGTGCCAGCTCACCCACAGGGGGCAGCTCTGGAAACACCATATATTTT.

V gene TRBV7-9 combines with J gene TRBJ1-1; D possibly corresponds to TRBD1 (5 bases). This CDR3 is 12 amino acids long. Germline CDR1 reads SEHNR; CDR2 reads FQNEAQ (reference sequence). V was pared by 9 bases and J by 2 bases, with 10 bases between. The CDR3 DNA sequence: TGTGCCAGTTGCTGGGACAACACTGAAGCTTTCTTT. Amino acids: CASCWDNTEAFF.

This clonotype occurred a few times. V and J are TRBV29-1 and TRBJ2-7; D is perhaps TRBD1 (6 bases). The CDR3 totals 13 residues. Germline V gene lookup returns CDR1 SQVTM and CDR2 ANQGSEA. The V and J ends lost 6 bases and 8 bases respectively, with 20 bases between them. CDR3 coding DNA: TGCAGCGTCGCCGGGACATCGGCCACTAAGCAGTACTTC. Its protein product is CSVAGTSATKQYF.

This clonotype was found a few times. CDR3 DNA: TGCAGTGCTAGCAGACTAGCGGTGATCTCCTACGAGCAGTACGTC. Its translation is CSASRLAVISYEQYV. The V call is TRBV20-1, the J call TRBJ2-7; TRBD2 matches at 9 bases. V lost 3 bases and J lost 0; bases outside the gene matches: 6. CDR1 is DFQATT, CDR2 SNEGSKA, per germline (reference sequence). The CDR3 sequence is 15 residues long.

The rearrangement joins TRBV7-2 to TRBJ2-6; possibly TRBD1 or TRBD2 for D (5 bases each). Germline V gene lookup returns CDR1 SGHTA and CDR2 FQGNSA. Trimming removed 10 bases at V and 4 bases at J, with 11 bases between. The CDR3 extends over 13 amino acids. The CDR3 here is CANTGAGANVLTF. The CDR3, as DNA: TGTGCCAACACCGGGGCGGGGGCCAACGTCCTGACTTTC.

The rearrangement links TRBV3-1 to TRBJ2-2, with D tentatively TRBD1 or TRBD2 (5 bases each). The V gene's germline CDR1 is LGHDT and CDR2 YNNKEL (reference sequence). The CDR3 runs 14 residues. V dropped 2 bases and J dropped 7 bases, with 11 bases sitting between them. The CDR3 here is CASSQREGHGELFF. The CDR3 DNA follows: TGTGCCAGCAGCCAACGAGAGGGGCACGGGGAGCTGTTTTTT.

This chain links TRBV11-2 with TRBJ2-3; 11 bases line up with TRBD2. Per germline, CDR1 SGHAT and CDR2 FQNNGV. Trimming took 4 bases from V and 4 from J; bases not matched to a gene: 4. This CDR3 spans 15 amino acids. CDR3 amino acids: CASSSRLAGSDTQYF. The CDR3 nucleotides are TGTGCCAGCAGCTCTAGACTAGCGGGGTCAGATACGCAGTATTTT.

In regard to this clonotype: Relative to the germline gene, one junction end is altered; a read error may explain this. The chain is built from TRBV7-9 and TRBJ2-1; tentatively, D is TRBD1 (6 bases). The length of the CDR3 is 15 residues. CDR1 and CDR2 (germline): SEHNR, FQNEAQ (reference sequence). The CDR3 region is CASSSLGSGDNEQSF. The CDR3 nucleotides read TGTGCCAGCAGCTCCCTTGGAAGTGGGGACAATGAGCAGTCCTTC.

V and J are TRBV4-2 and TRBJ1-4; D ambiguous. The germline V and J ends were trimmed by 4 bases and 8 bases, with 14 bases remaining between them. The V gene's germline CDR1 is LGHNA and CDR2 YNFKEQ. There are 14 residues in the CDR3. The CDR3 coding sequence is TGTGCCAGCAGCCCGACTTCCATGGGAGAAAAACTGTTTTTT. This codes for CASSPTSMGEKLFF.

This clonotype came up once. The J gene is TRBJ2-7, the V gene TRBV20-1; D possibly corresponds to TRBD1 (5 bases). V shed 3 bases and J shed 3 bases, with 9 bases lying between them. The CDR3 consists of 12 residues. Germline V CDR1 and CDR2: DFQATT, SNEGSKA (reference sequence). The CDR3 DNA sequence: TGCAGTGCTAGCATTGACAGCTACGAGCAGTACTTC. It yields the protein CSASIDSYEQYF.

This chain links TRBV9 with TRBJ2-3; a weak D match, TRBD2 (6 bases). Germline loops: CDR1 SGDLS, CDR2 YYNGEE. V was clipped by 4 bases and J by 5 bases, with 20 bases between them. This CDR3 is built from 16 residues. The DNA for the CDR3 is TGTGCCAGCAGCCTCAGCGGCTTGGGGGGTCGAGATACGCAGTATTTT. Translated, it gives CASSLSGLGGRDTQYF.

This clonotype has at least ten counts. The CDR3 DNA reads as TGTGCCAGCAGCTTAGTCAGCCCGACAGGGCGGGAGACCCAGTACTTC. Protein sequence: CASSLVSPTGRETQYF. This rearrangement joins TRBV7-2 to TRBJ2-5; 7 positions agree with TRBD1. This CDR3 spans 16 amino acids. Germline V gene sequence: CDR1 SGHTA, CDR2 FQGNSA. The V and J ends lost 1 base and 5 bases, in that order; junction bases with no gene match: 10.

This rearrangement joins TRBV20-1 to TRBJ2-1; 9 bases line up with TRBD2. The V gene's germline CDR1 is DFQATT and CDR2 SNEGSKA (reference sequence). This CDR3 has 18 amino acids. V trimming: 0 bases; J trimming: 1 base; junction bases outside the gene matches: 10. The CDR3 DNA sequence: TGCAGTGCTAGAGATCGGGCTAGCGGGGCCTTTTCCTACAATGAGCAGTTCTTC. It codes for CSARDRASGAFSYNEQFF.

CDR3 coding DNA: TGCGCCAGCAGCCAAGATCTGGGTCAGGGGTACGAGCAGTACTTC. Its protein product is CASSQDLGQGYEQYF. The rearrangement links TRBV4-3 to TRBJ2-7; TRBD1 is a possible D gene (6 bases). Trimming took 0 bases from V and 4 from J, leaving 13 bases between them. There are 15 residues in the CDR3. Germline values: CDR1 LGHNA, CDR2 YSLEER.

The chain uses TRBV19 and TRBJ2-3; perhaps TRBD1 as D (5 bases). Germline CDR1 reads LNHDA; CDR2 reads SQIVND (reference sequence). Trimming cost V 5 bases and J 0 bases, with 6 bases left between them. The CDR3 totals 13 residues. Here the CDR3 DNA reads TGTGCCAGTAGTGGGGCAAGCACAGATACGCAGTATTTT. It translates to CASSGASTDTQYF.